This paragraph covers one T cell receptor beta chain sequence. Its antigen is still unknown. Per-nucleotide qualities are absent, and no much larger clonotype sits a single base away. Receptor amplification or capture employed the immunoSEQ multiplex PCR assay. For the multiplex PCR, a mixture combining 60 forward primers for TCR Vbeta segments and 13 reverse primers for TCR Jbeta segments was used. The CDR3 region of rearranged TCR beta genes was amplified from genomic DNA by a multiplex PCR assay. On the Illumina HiSeq System, the amplified TCR beta libraries were sequenced as 87-base-pair reads. As for the original processing: In a later analysis, approximately 74 million unique TCR beta chains were counted across the approximately 640 repertoires, and roughly 11 million of these chains were shared by at least two donors. Raw reads were error-corrected and collapsed into unique sequences with a nearest-neighbor algorithm that merged closely related sequences to remove PCR and sequencing errors. V, D and J gene segments were assigned by aligning CDR3 sequences to IMGT reference sequences. For a sequence to be retained, a match of at least six nucleotides to both a V gene segment and a J gene segment was required. Rearrangements were classified as productive when the CDR3 lacked stop codons and remained in frame with V and J, and all other rearrangements were classified as non-productive. CDR3 was defined by IMGT convention, running from the second conserved V-encoded cysteine to the conserved J-encoded phenylalanine. Sequences without an unambiguous match to a single V gene segment were excluded from the earlier analysis of several hundred of the donors. An earlier analysis of 587 of the donors classified V segments as functional when productive rearrangements were above 56.7% and as segregating when the standard deviation between donors was above 5%. To diagnose cytomegalovirus status from the catalog of TCR beta chain sequences, a statistical classification framework was built. V and J gene assignment, in a later analysis, came from comparing TCR nucleotide sequences with IMGT/GENE-DB human TR gene sequences. Using the TCRdist pipeline, a later analysis assigned CDR3 sequences along with most-parsimonious VDJ recombination scenarios. A later analysis defined each TCR beta chain by its CDR3 amino acid sequence plus V-gene family, and excluded reads lacking a unique V-gene family. To address suspected cross-contamination and a sequencing artifact, a later analysis removed under 600 highly shared, low-generation-probability nucleotide sequences. For each public chain, a later analysis derived a clonal expansion index from normalized ranks of inferred template counts within each repertoire. In a later analysis, generation probabilities were computed using a VDJ recombination model fitted to out-of-frame rearrangements, and the results were checked against IGoR. In a later analysis, hypergeometric tests were used to score TCR-TCR, TCR-HLA and TCR-CMV co-occurrence, with a repertoire-size bias correction applied to TCR pairs. False discovery rates were estimated in a later analysis by permuting HLA or CMV assignments 20 times. In a later analysis, co-occurring TCRs were grouped with DBSCAN, and TCRdist sequence similarity was added when clustering was performed within HLA-allele-positive subsets. Repertoires with fewer than 30,000 or more than 120,000 public chains were left out of co-occurrence clustering, as were five repertoires with anomalous nucleotide sharing. In its TCRdb copy, this immuneACCESS table keeps in-frame sequences only and misses some clones. Where compared with another copy, unresolved V genes explain less than half of these, and the others have no known cause. Clone size and V and J calls were adopted from that table, with D and trimming inferred from the DNA. The sample table holds 45,000 to 65,000 clones, of which 82% were seen once. The ten largest clones add up to about 1.6% of the sample.

Including the terminal cysteine and phenylalanine, the CDR3 comprises 15 residues. The kept DNA is CDR3 alone, 45 bases in frame from the first base. V lost 4 bases and J lost 7 bases, and the count of bases not matched to a germline gene is 5. The germline V gene encodes CDR1 SGHRS and CDR2 YFSETQ. The sample belongs to a study of cytomegalovirus exposure and HLA in healthy donors (TCRdb year 2017). Notes on the research overall: An earlier analysis of several hundred of the donors reported about 280 Gb of sequence data and some 110 million unique TCR beta sequences obtained from some 200 million T cells. An early release that covered about 600 HLA-typed donors contained 300 to 350 gigabases of sequencing data and tens of millions of unique TCR sequences. Among the roughly 400 genotyped donors, approximately 82% belonged to the genetic ancestry cluster associated with self-reported Caucasian donors. The study was designed to test whether signatures of past pathogen exposure could be identified by cataloging public T cell receptors. The study used immunosequencing to profile the T cell repertoires of several hundred subjects and linked those repertoires to cytomegalovirus serostatus. In addition to the first cohort of several hundred subjects, a separate validation cohort of 120 different subjects was used. To predict cytomegalovirus infection status, the study brought together high-throughput TCR immunosequencing, statistical association of individual TCRs with disease status, and machine learning. To study patterns of TCR occurrence, a later analysis re-analyzed previously published TCR beta repertoires from around 700 donors and added high-resolution HLA genotyping. Rather than drawing on any new phenotypic data, the later analysis identified candidate immune exposures from TCR beta sequences and the way those sequences occurred across donors. In an earlier analysis of more than 550 of the donors, high-throughput TCR beta sequencing was used to judge whether each TCR beta V gene segment behaved as functional or pseudogenic. Donor age, sex, ethnicity and CMV serostatus were compiled together with the repertoire data. A later genetic analysis used genome-wide SNP genotypes for about 60% of the 666 donors, treating that subset as a discovery cohort. Every repertoire in the discovery cohort had been generated on one and the same sequencing platform. HLA typing included class I and class II loci at four-digit resolution. Typing coverage varied by locus: about 620-630 donors for A, B, C, DRB1 and DQB1; around 560 for DQA1; more than 600 for DPA1; 450 to 480 for DPB1. Five DR-DQ haplotypes were treated as single units for association and clustering because of strong linkage in the cohort. Across some 400 genotyped donors of the cohort, an average of about 200,000 unique TCR beta nucleotide sequences per donor were sequenced, and roughly a sixth of those sequences were non-productive. Findings and caveats that apply to the study as a whole: In an earlier analysis of around 600 of the donors, most TCR beta V segments were observed in productive rearrangements about 87% or about 30% of the time, broadly matching IMGT annotations. The sequencing pipeline was judged likely to have produced a cluster of highly shared sequence variants as a technical artifact. The classifier was reported to diagnose cytomegalovirus status with high specificity and sensitivity in both the original and validation cohorts. CMV serostatus was the only immune exposure information available for the cohort. A later analysis reported that several top co-occurrence clusters appeared linked to parvovirus B19, influenza, CMV and Epstein-Barr virus. At a false discovery rate of 0.05, a later analysis linked 16,951 TCR beta sequences to specific HLA alleles. Most TCR sequences were observed very rarely across donors, whereas some public TCRs were present in many individuals. Correlated functional status among segregating V segments might reflect linkage disequilibrium, but an unknown experimental factor could not be ruled out. In a later analysis, the rate of TCR association differed among HLA loci, with DRB1 alleles having the most associated TCRs and HLA-C alleles having the fewest. A total of 150 or so TCR beta chains were listed by the study as associated with cytomegalovirus. The presence/absence analyses assumed that sequencing depth was roughly uniform across donors, and that assumption may not be true. Because some donors lacked HLA typing at each locus, the association tests relied only on the typed subset. Most CMV-associated TCR beta chains appeared to be HLA-restricted in a later analysis, and the HLA associations seemed to be driven largely by CMV exposure. A further reported finding was that TCR beta sequences accurately predicted the HLA-A and HLA-B alleles for most subjects in the first cohort. An association between a missense DCLRE1C variant and V-gene and J-gene trimming of TCR beta chains was found in a later genetic analysis and replicated in an independent cohort. When HLA alleles, especially DR and DQ, strongly co-occurred, TCR associations were difficult to assign to individual alleles. Some IMGT-functional V segments, including TRBV6-2 and TRBV6-3, could not be told apart with the 87-base-pair reads, so those segments were excluded. Compared with equally common non-associated chains, HLA-associated TCR beta chains in a later analysis were more clonally expanded and had lower generation probabilities. About 17 rarely observed V segments, including chromosome 9 orphons, were excluded from the earlier analysis of some 590 of the donors because counts were too low. The authors suggested that the approach could potentially be generalized to other disease states and immunological phenotypes. The cohort was sequenced for TCR beta chains only, and without alpha or paired-chain data the features that could be detected were limited. In vitro tests confirmed that a few of the cytomegalovirus-associated TCR beta chains recognize cytomegalovirus antigens. Compared with the approximately 670-donor mean, donors in an Asian-associated ancestry cluster had fewer N-insertions in productive TCRs, according to a later genetic analysis.

In total, over 600 healthy bone marrow donors made up the cohort. Cohort members were all nominally healthy when sampled, although unrecorded immune exposures were likely present. The donor tested CMV seronegative, placing the donor among the 350 or so seronegative members of the cohort. A peripheral blood sample was provided by each donor, and peripheral blood mononuclear cells were used for TCR beta sequencing. The Qiagen DNeasy Blood Extraction Kit was used to extract genomic DNA from the blood cell samples. The TCR sequence derives from a man aged 25 to 45 in good health and CMV-seronegative. The rearranged segments are TRBV5-1 and TRBJ2-1; the central 13 bases match TRBD2. Specimen: PBMCs. The DNA sequence follows: TGCGCCAGCAGCAACCCGGGACTAGCGGGGAATGAGCAGTTCTTC. Its protein is CASSNPGLAGNEQFF.